The 9 T cell receptor beta chains presented below share a single source sample, sequenced in a study of blood T cell repertoires in COVID-19. TCRdb's copy holds only in-frame clones and misses some; the assay was immunoSEQ multiplex PCR. Among around 29,000 clones listed, about 90% were seen once. The sequenced sample consisted of peripheral blood. All receptors derive from a human donor in a cohort sampled during active COVID-19.

The chain has TRBV18 and TRBJ2-7; 11 nucleotides line up with TRBD1. Looked up from germline, CDR1 is KGHSH and CDR2 is LQKENI. The CDR3 is 14 residues long. J lost 3 bases, V lost 6 bases, and 4 bases had no gene match. The CDR3 protein is CASSPGTGGYEQYF. CDR3 coding DNA: TGTGCCAGCTCCCCCGGGACAGGGGGCTACGAGCAGTACTTC.

This clone is large in the sample. The chain has TRBV10-3 and TRBJ2-2, with a weak D call TRBD2 (6 bases). The CDR3 is made up of 12 amino acids. CDR1 ENHRY and CDR2 SYGVKD come from the germline V gene. Trimming took 11 bases from V and 7 from J, leaving 14 bases between them. CDR3 residues: CASDPGDGELFF. Written as DNA, the CDR3 is TGTGCCTCCGACCCGGGGGACGGGGAGCTGTTTTTT.

The CDR3, as DNA: TGTGCCACCAAGCGGGGGGGGAACACCGGGGAGCTGTTTTTT. It specifies CATKRGGNTGELFF. The V and J genes are TRBV27 and TRBJ2-2; 10 bases agree with TRBD2. The CDR3 spans 14 residues. V shed 10 bases, J shed 1 base, and the junction held 3 bases outside the gene matches. Germline V CDR1 and CDR2: MNHEY, SMNVEV (reference sequence).

In DNA, the CDR3 is TGTGCCAGCAGCCAGGCGGCCGGGGAGCTGTTTTTT. Its protein product is CASSQAAGELFF. J is TRBJ2-2 and V is TRBV3-1 (or the pseudogene TRBV3-2), with no clear D. The V gene's germline CDR1 is LGHDT and CDR2 YNNKEL (reference sequence). Trimming cost V 3 bases and J 6 bases, with 5 bases left between them. The CDR3 totals 12 residues.

This chain links TRBV3-1 (or the pseudogene TRBV3-2) with TRBJ1-3; possible D gene TRBD1, 5 bases. The V end lost 1 base, the J end lost 0 bases, and 10 bases lay between the germline ends. The CDR3 has 16 amino acids. Germline loops: CDR1 LGHDT, CDR2 YNNKEL (reference sequence). The CDR3 spells CASSQGGTHSGNTIYF. The CDR3 DNA reads TGTGCCAGCAGCCAAGGGGGCACGCACTCTGGAAACACCATATATTTT.

The chain carries TRBV5-1 and TRBJ2-3, with D tentatively TRBD1 (5 bases). Trimming left V 4 bases short and J 2 bases short, with 14 bases between. The CDR3 runs to 15 residues. Germline V lookup: CDR1 SGHRS, CDR2 YFSETQ. In DNA, the CDR3 is TGCGCCAGCAGCCTTAGTACAGGACACACAGATACGCAGTATTTT. It encodes CASSLSTGHTDTQYF.

The chain is built from TRBV5-6 and TRBJ2-1, with 12 bases identical to TRBD2. Trimming at V came to 5 bases and at J to 3 bases, leaving 3 bases not matched to a gene. CDR1 is SGHDT, CDR2 YYEEEE, per germline. This CDR3 contains 15 residues. This CDR3 reads CASSVTSGSYNEQFF. CDR3 in DNA: TGTGCCAGCAGTGTGACTAGCGGGAGCTACAATGAGCAGTTCTTC.

This rearrangement joins TRBV5-5 to TRBJ2-2; 7 bases fit TRBD2. This CDR3 has 13 residues. J gave up 4 bases and V 3 bases, and 0 bases lay outside the gene matches. Germline V gene sequence: CDR1 SGHKS, CDR2 YYEKEE (reference sequence). CDR3 bases: TGTGCCAGCAGCTGGGAGGGCACCGGGGAGCTGTTTTTT. Amino acid sequence: CASSWEGTGELFF. The variable domain in full, with the rest retrieved from reference TRBV5-5 and TRBJ2-2, is DAGVTQSPTHLIKTRGQQVTLRCSPISGHKSVSWYQQVLGQGPQFIFQYYEKEERGRGNFPDRFSARQFPNYSSELNVNALLLGDSALYLCASSWEGTGELFFGEGSRLTVL.

The chain links TRBV27 to TRBJ1-2; D is unresolved. This CDR3 has 15 amino acids. CDR1 MNHEY and CDR2 SMNVEV come from the germline V gene (reference sequence). The V gene lost 10 bases and the J gene lost 0 bases, with 18 bases spanning the gap. This CDR3 reads CATQSLSPPNYGYTF. The DNA of the CDR3 is TGTGCCACCCAGTCTCTTTCCCCCCCTAACTATGGCTACACCTTC.